The 10 T cell receptor beta chains given below trace back to one sample, sequenced in a study of control samples from healthy donors and cancer patients (dated by TCRdb to about 2020). Library preparation used the immunoSEQ multiplex PCR assay. Sourced from immuneACCESS, this table was stored by TCRdb with only in-frame sequences that have V and J called. A share of the clones is absent; for the studies checked, an unresolved V gene accounts for under half, and the remainder has no known explanation. Counted in this sample were roughly 88,000 clones; approximately 90% of them appeared once. Together, the top ten hold 0.92% of the sample. Sequenced material: blood. Receptors were obtained from a woman in her 30s in good health.

J is TRBJ2-5 and V is TRBV5-1; D might be TRBD1 (5 bases). V was cut by 5 bases and J by 1 base, with 9 bases left in between. This CDR3 spans 13 amino acids. Germline-derived CDR1 and CDR2 are SGHRS and YFSETQ. The DNA of the CDR3 is TGCGCCAGCAGGCAGACAGCCCAAGAGACCCAGTACTTC. It encodes CASRQTAQETQYF.

The gene calls are TRBV6-1 and TRBJ1-2; 7 bases match TRBD1. The trim removed 1 base at V and 6 bases at J, leaving 8 bases unmatched. Looked up from germline, CDR1 is MNHNS and CDR2 is SASEGT. CDR3 length: 15 residues. In DNA, the CDR3 is TGTGCCAGCAGTGAAGAGGGGGCTCATTGGAATGGCTACACCTTC. Translated, it gives CASSEEGAHWNGYTF.

This chain joins TRBV30 and TRBJ2-2, with 7 bases identical to TRBD2. V was pared by 3 bases and J by 3 bases, with 7 bases of the junction left unmatched. The CDR3 has 15 residues. Germline CDR1 is GTSNPN and CDR2 is SVGIG (reference sequence). CDR3 DNA: TGTGCCTGGAGGCCCCGGGGGGAGGACACCGGGGAGCTGTTTTTT. Translating gives CAWRPRGEDTGELFF.

The chain couples TRBV4-2 to TRBJ1-3, with D uncertain. CDR1 and CDR2 from the germline V gene are LGHNA and YNFKEQ. The CDR3 spans 17 residues. V was shortened by 1 base and J by 0 bases, with 13 bases between the two germline ends. The CDR3 bases are TGTGCCAGCAGCCAAGGAAACAGTGGTTACTCTGGAAACACCATATATTTT. Residues: CASSQGNSGYSGNTIYF.

The genes are TRBV7-3 and TRBJ1-6; unclear D gene. This CDR3 region has 15 residues. V lost 1 base to trimming and J lost 5 bases, with 9 bases between them. Germline V CDR1 and CDR2: SGHTA, FQGTGA. The CDR3, as DNA: TGTGCCAGCAGCTTAAGTTCTACGGATAATTCACCCCTCCACTTT. Protein sequence: CASSLSSTDNSPLHF.

This clone occurred once. The J gene is TRBJ2-2, the V gene TRBV5-1; D is undetermined. V lost 4 bases and J lost 0, with 13 bases in between. Germline CDR1 reads SGHRS; CDR2 reads YFSETQ. The CDR3 length is 16 residues. The CDR3 loop is CASSLVEGSNTGELFF. In DNA, the CDR3 is TGCGCCAGCAGCCTGGTAGAAGGTTCGAACACCGGGGAGCTGTTTTTT.

The chain combines TRBV28 with TRBJ1-2; TRBD1 matches at 10 bases. The V and J ends lost 4 bases and 7 bases, in that order; junction bases with no gene match: 9. The CDR3 loop spans 15 amino acids. Germline values: CDR1 MDHEN, CDR2 SYDVKM. In DNA form, the CDR3 reads TGTGCCAGCAGTTCCGCTGGGACAGGGGAAAGTGGCTACACCTTC. This translates into CASSSAGTGESGYTF.

This clone has a single count. V is TRBV5-1 and J is TRBJ1-5, with D maybe TRBD1 (6 bases). Trimming pared 3 bases from V and 12 bases from J, leaving 10 bases between. The CDR3 runs 11 residues. CDR1 SGHRS and CDR2 YFSETQ come from the germline V gene. CDR3 nucleotide sequence: TGCGCCAGCAGCTATCAGGGGTGCCAGCATTTT. Protein: CASSYQGCQHF.

The chain links TRBV29-1 to TRBJ2-2; tentative D call: TRBD1 (6 bases). Per the germline V gene, CDR1 is SQVTM and CDR2 is ANQGSEA. V dropped 7 bases and J dropped 1 base, with 10 bases sitting between them. The CDR3 runs 13 residues. The CDR3 DNA is TGCAGCGCGGACAGTTTGAACACCGGGGAGCTGTTTTTT. As protein: CSADSLNTGELFF.

This chain uses TRBV7-3 with TRBJ2-7; possibly TRBD1 or TRBD2 for D (6 bases each). The CDR3 runs to 13 residues. V lost 5 bases and J 7 bases, leaving 15 bases between the germline ends. Germline V gene data show CDR1 as SGHTA and CDR2 as FQGTGA. The CDR3 DNA sequence: TGTGCCAGCAGCCCTGTGGGGGCGGGGGAGCAGTACTTC. Translation: CASSPVGAGEQYF. The full variable domain, rest sourced from reference TRBV7-3 and TRBJ2-7, is GAGVSQTPSNKVTEKGKYVELRCDPISGHTALYWYRQSLGQGPEFLIYFQGTGAADDSGLPNDRFFAVRPEGSVSTLKIQRTERGDSAVYLCASSPVGAGEQYFGPGTRLTVT.